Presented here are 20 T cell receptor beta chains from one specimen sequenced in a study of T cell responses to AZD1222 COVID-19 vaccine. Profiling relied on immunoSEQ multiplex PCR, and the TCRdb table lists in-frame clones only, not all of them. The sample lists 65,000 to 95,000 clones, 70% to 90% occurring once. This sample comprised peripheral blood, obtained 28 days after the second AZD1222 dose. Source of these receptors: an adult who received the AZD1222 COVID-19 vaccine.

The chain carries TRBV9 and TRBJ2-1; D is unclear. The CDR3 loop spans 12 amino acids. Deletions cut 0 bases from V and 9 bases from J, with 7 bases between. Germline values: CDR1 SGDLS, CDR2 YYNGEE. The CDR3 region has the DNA TGTGCCAGCAGCGTAGAAGGTCCTGAGCAGTTCTTC. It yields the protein CASSVEGPEQFF.

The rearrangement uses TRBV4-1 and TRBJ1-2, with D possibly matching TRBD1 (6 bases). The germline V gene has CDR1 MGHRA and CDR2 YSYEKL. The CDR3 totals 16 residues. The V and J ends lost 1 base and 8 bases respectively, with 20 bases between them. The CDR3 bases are TGCGCCAGCAGCCAAGGGGCGGCCAGGGGACCTATCGGCTACACCTTC. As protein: CASSQGAARGPIGYTF.

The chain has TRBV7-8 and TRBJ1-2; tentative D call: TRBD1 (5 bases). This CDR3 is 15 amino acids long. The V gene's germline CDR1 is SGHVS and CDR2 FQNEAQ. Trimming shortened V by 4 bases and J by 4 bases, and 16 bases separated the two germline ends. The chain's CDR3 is CASSSTATDLYGYTF. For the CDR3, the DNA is TGTGCCAGCAGCTCGACAGCAACCGACCTCTATGGCTACACCTTC.

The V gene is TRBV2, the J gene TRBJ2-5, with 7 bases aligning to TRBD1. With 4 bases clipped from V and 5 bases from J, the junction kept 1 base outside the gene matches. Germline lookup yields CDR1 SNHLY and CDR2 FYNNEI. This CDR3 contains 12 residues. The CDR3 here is CASSGQGETQYF. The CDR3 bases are TGTGCCAGCAGTGGACAGGGTGAGACCCAGTACTTC.

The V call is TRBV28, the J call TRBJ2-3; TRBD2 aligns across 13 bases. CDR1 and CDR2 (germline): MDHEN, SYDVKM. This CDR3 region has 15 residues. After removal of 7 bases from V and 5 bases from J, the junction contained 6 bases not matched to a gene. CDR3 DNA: TGTGCCAGCAAAAAACTAGCGGGGGGGCGAGATACGCAGTATTTT. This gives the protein CASKKLAGGRDTQYF.

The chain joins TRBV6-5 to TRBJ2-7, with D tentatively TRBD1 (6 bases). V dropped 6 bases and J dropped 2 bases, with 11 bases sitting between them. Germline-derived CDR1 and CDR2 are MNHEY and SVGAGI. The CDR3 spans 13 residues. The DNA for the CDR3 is TGTGCCAGCAGAGTGACAGGTACCTACGAGCAGTACTTC. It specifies CASRVTGTYEQYF.

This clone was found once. In nucleotides, the CDR3 is TGTGCCAGCAGCAAGAGCGGTTCTAGCACAGATACGCAGTATTTT. Translating it yields CASSKSGSSTDTQYF. The chain recombines TRBV9 with TRBJ2-3; D perhaps matches TRBD2 (5 bases). Between the trimmed V and J ends, which lost 4 bases and 0 bases, there was a span of 12 bases. CDR3 length: 15 amino acids. From germline, CDR1 is SGDLS and CDR2 YYNGEE.

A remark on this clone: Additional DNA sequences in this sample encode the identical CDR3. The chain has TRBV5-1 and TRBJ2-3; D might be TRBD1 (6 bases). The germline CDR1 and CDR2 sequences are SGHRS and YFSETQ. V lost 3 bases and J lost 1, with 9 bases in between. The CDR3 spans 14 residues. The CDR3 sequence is CASSYRVGTDTQYF. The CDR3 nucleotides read TGCGCCAGCAGCTACAGGGTCGGCACAGATACGCAGTATTTT.

CDR3 nucleotide sequence: TGTGCCAGCAGTTACAACTCTGGAAACACCATATATTTT. This gives the protein CASSYNSGNTIYF. The genes are TRBV6-5 and TRBJ1-3; D is uncertain. V was pared by 2 bases and J by 0 bases, with 2 bases between. Looked up from germline, CDR1 is MNHEY and CDR2 is SVGAGI. There are 13 residues in the CDR3.

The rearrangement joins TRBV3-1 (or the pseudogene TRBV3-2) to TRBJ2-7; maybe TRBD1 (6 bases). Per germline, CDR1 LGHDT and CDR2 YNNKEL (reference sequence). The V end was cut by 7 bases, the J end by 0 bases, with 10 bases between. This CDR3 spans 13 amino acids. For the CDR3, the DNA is TGTGCCAGCAAACAGGACAGCTCCTACGAGCAGTACTTC. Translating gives CASKQDSSYEQYF.

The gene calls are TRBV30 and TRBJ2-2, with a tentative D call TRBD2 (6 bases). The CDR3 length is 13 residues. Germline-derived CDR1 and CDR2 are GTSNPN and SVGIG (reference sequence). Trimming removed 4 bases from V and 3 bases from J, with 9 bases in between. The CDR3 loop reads CAWIREYTGELFF. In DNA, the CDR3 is TGTGCCTGGATCCGGGAGTACACCGGGGAGCTGTTTTTT.

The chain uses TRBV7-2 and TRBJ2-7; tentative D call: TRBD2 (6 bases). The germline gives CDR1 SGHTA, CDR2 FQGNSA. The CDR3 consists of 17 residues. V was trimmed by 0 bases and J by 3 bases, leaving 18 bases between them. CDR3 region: CASSLAPGGVQYYEQYF. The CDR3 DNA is TGTGCCAGCAGCTTAGCCCCCGGCGGGGTCCAGTACTACGAGCAGTACTTC.

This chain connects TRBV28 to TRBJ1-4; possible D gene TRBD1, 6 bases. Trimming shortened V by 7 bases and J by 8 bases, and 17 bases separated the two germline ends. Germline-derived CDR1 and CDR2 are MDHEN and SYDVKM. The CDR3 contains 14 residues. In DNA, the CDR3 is TGTGCCAGCACTGACCCCAGGGGAGGCGAAAAACTGTTTTTT. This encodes CASTDPRGGEKLFF.

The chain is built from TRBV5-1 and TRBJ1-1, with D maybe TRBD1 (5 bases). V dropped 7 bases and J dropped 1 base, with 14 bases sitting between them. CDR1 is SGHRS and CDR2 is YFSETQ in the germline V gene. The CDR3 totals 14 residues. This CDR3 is CASGKGTGNTEAFF. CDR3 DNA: TGCGCCAGCGGAAAGGGGACGGGGAACACTGAAGCTTTCTTT.

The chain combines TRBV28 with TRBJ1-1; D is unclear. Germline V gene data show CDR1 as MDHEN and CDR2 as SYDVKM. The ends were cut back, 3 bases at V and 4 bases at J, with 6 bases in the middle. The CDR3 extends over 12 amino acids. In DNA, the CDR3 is TGTGCCAGCAGTTTGGCTGTCACTGAAGCTTTCTTT. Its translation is CASSLAVTEAFF.

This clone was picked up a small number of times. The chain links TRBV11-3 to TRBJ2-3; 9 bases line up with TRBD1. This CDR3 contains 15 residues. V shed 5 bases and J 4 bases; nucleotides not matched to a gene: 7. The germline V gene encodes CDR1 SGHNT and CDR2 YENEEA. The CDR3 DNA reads TGTGCCAGCAGCCGGGGACAGGGATGGGCAGATACGCAGTATTTT. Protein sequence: CASSRGQGWADTQYF.

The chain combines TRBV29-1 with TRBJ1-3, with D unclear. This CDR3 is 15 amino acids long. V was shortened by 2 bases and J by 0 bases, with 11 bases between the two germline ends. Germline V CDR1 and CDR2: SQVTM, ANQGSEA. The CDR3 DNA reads TGCAGCGTTGAATTTAAGAAAGGCTCTGGAAACACCATATATTTT. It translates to CSVEFKKGSGNTIYF.

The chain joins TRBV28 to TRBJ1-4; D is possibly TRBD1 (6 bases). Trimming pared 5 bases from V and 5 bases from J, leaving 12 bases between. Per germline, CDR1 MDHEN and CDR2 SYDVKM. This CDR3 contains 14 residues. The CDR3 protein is CASSKSDRNEKLFF. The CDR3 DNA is TGTGCCAGCAGTAAGTCGGACAGAAATGAAAAACTGTTTTTT.

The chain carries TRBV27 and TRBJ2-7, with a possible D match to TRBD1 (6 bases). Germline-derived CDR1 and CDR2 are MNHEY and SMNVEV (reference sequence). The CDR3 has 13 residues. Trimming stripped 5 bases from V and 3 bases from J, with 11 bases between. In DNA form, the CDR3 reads TGTGCCAGCAGTATGGGACACCTCTACGAGCAGTACTTC. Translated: CASSMGHLYEQYF.

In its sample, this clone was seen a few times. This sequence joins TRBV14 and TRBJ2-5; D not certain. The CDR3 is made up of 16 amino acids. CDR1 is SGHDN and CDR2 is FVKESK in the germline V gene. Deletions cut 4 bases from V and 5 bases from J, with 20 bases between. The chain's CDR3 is CASSLRSGLSSETQYF. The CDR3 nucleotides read TGTGCCAGCAGCCTCAGATCTGGGCTCAGCTCCGAGACCCAGTACTTC.